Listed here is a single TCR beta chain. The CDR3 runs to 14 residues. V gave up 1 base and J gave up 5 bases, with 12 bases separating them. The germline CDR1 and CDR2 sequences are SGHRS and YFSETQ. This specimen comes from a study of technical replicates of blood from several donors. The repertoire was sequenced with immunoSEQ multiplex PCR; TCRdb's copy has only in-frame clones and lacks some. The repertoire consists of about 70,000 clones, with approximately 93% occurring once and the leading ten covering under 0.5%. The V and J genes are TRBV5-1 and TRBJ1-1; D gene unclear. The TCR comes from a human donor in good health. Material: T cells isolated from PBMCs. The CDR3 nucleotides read TGCGCCAGCAGCTTGCGGGGAGGAAGAACTGAAGCTTTCTTT. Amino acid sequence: CASSLRGGRTEAFF.